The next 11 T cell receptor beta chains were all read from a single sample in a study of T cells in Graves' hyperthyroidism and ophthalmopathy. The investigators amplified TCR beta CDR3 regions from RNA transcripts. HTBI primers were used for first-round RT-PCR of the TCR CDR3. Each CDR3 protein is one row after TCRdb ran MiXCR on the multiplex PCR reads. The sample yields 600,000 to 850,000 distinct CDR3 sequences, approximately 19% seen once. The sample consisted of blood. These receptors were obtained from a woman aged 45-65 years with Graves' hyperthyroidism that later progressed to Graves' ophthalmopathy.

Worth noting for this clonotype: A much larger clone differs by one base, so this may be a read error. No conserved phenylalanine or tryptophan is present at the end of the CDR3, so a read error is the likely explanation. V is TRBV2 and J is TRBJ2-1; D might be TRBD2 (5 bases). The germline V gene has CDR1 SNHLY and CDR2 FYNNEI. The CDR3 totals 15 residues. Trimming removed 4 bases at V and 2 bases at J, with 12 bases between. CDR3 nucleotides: TGTGCCAGCAGTGGCGCGAGGGCTCCCTACAATGAGCAGTTCTGC. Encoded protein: CASSGARAPYNEQFC.

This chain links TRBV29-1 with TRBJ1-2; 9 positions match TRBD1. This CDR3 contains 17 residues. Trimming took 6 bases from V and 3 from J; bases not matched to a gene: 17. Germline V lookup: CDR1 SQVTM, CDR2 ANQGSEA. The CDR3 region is CSVEPPTGGTGHYGYTF. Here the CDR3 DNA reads TGCAGCGTCGAACCGCCAACTGGAGGGACAGGGCACTATGGCTACACCTTC.

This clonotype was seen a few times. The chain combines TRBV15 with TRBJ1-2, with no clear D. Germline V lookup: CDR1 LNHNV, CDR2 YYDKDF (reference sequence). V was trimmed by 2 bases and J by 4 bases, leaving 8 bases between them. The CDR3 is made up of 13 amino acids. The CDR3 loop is CATSRTTAYGYTF. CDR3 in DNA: TGTGCCACCAGCAGAACGACGGCCTATGGCTACACCTTC.

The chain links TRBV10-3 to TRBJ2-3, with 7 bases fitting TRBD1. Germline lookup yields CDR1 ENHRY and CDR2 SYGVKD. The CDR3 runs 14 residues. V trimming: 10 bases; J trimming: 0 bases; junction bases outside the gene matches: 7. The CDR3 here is CATRDSSSTDTQYF. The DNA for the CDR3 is TGTGCCACTCGGGACAGCTCTAGCACAGATACGCAGTATTTT.

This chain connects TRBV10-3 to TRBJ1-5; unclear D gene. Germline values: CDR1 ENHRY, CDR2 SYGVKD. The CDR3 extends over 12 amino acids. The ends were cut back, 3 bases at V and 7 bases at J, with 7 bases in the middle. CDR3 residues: CAISDGPQPQHF. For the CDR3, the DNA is TGTGCCATCAGTGATGGTCCCCAGCCCCAGCATTTT.

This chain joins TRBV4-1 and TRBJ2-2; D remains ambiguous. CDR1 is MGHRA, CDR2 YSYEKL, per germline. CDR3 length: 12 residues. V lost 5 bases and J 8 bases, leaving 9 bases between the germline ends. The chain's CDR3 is CASSVNGGELFF. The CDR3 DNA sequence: TGCGCCAGCAGCGTAAATGGTGGGGAGCTGTTTTTT.

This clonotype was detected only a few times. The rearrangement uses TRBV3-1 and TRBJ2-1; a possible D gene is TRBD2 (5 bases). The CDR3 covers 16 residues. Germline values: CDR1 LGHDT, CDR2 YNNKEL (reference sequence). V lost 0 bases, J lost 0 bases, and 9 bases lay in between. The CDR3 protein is CASSQEDWSSYNEQFF. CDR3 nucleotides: TGTGCCAGCAGCCAAGAGGACTGGAGCTCCTACAATGAGCAGTTCTTC.

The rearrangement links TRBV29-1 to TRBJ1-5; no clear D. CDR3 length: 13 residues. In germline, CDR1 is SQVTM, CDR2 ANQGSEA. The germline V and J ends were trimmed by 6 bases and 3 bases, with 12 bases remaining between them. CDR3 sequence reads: CSVRTESNQPQHF. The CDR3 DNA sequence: TGCAGCGTGCGGACGGAGTCCAATCAGCCCCAGCATTTT.

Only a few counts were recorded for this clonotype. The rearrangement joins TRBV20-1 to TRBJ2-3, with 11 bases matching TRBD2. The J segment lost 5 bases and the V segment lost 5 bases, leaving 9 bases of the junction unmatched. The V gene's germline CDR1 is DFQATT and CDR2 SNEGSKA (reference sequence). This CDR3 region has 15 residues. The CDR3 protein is CSAGNSGGDLDTQYF. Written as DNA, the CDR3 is TGCAGTGCTGGGAATAGCGGGGGGGATTTAGATACGCAGTATTTT.

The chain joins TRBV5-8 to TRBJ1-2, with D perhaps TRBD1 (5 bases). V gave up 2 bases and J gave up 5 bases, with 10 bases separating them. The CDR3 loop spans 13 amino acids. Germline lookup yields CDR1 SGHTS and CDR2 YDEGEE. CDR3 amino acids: CASSFDRIYGYTF. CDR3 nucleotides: TGTGCCAGCAGCTTCGACAGAATTTATGGCTACACCTTC.

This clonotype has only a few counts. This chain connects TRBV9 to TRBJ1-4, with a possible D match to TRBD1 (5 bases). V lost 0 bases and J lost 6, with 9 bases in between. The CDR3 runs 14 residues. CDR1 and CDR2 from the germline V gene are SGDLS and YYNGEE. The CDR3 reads CASSVVDTHEKLFF. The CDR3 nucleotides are TGTGCCAGCAGCGTAGTGGACACACATGAAAAACTGTTTTTT. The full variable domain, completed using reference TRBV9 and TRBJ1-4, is DSGVTQTPKHLITATGQRVTLRCSPRSGDLSVYWYQQSLDQGLQFLIQYYNGEERAKGNILERFSAQQFPDLHSELNLSSLELGDSALYFCASSVVDTHEKLFFGSGTQLSVL.